Shown below are 14 T cell receptor beta chains from a single sample sequenced in a study of identical twins. TCRdb analysed the 5' RACE reads with MiXCR anew, one entry per CDR3 protein. The repertoire includes roughly 1.6 million distinct CDR3 sequences, less than 40% of them detected once, and 0.25% to 0.3% sits in the top ten. Specimen: cord blood. The receptors were sampled from a newborn girl in good health.

This clonotype has a single count. The V gene is TRBV4-2, the J gene TRBJ2-3, with TRBD2 matching over 7 bases. J lost 5 bases, V lost 0 bases, and 5 bases had no gene match. Germline V gene lookup returns CDR1 LGHNA and CDR2 YNFKEQ. This CDR3 has 15 residues. The CDR3 DNA reads as TGTGCCAGCAGCCAAGACGGCGGGAGTAGAGATACGCAGTATTTT. Translation: CASSQDGGSRDTQYF.

V usage is TRBV20-1 and J usage is TRBJ1-1; D gene unclear. Deletions cut 0 bases from V and 11 bases from J, with 4 bases between. This CDR3 is 9 amino acids long. Germline CDR1 reads DFQATT; CDR2 reads SNEGSKA (reference sequence). CDR3 DNA sequence: TGCAGTGCTAGAGATTCCGCTTTCTTT. Its translation is CSARDSAFF.

This chain uses TRBV5-5 with TRBJ1-2; the match to TRBD1 covers 7 bases. Germline values: CDR1 SGHKS, CDR2 YYEKEE (reference sequence). This CDR3 region has 14 residues. V shed 4 bases and J 2 bases; nucleotides not matched to a gene: 5. The CDR3 protein is CASSAPGQNYGYTF. The DNA for the CDR3 is TGTGCCAGCAGCGCGCCGGGACAGAACTATGGCTACACCTTC.

This chain joins TRBV20-1 and TRBJ2-5; the D is unclear. The CDR3 has 15 amino acids. Trimming removed 0 bases from V and 11 bases from J, with 22 bases in between. CDR1 is DFQATT, CDR2 SNEGSKA, per germline (reference sequence). As DNA, the CDR3 is TGCAGTGCTAGAGATTTGCGGCAGCCCTACAATGAGCAGTACTTC. It specifies CSARDLRQPYNEQYF.

This clonotype has a handful of counts. The chain uses TRBV2 and TRBJ2-7; 8 bases are a match to TRBD1. With V trimmed by 4 bases and J by 1 base, 9 bases remained unmatched. The CDR3 has 16 amino acids. In germline, CDR1 is SNHLY, CDR2 FYNNEI. The chain's CDR3 is CASSAKPDRGSYEQYF. As DNA, the CDR3 is TGTGCCAGCAGTGCGAAGCCAGACAGGGGATCCTACGAGCAGTACTTC.

The V and J genes are TRBV5-1 and TRBJ2-1; 13 bases are a match to TRBD2. Germline-derived CDR1 and CDR2 are SGHRS and YFSETQ. This CDR3 contains 16 residues. V was pared by 4 bases and J by 9 bases, with 10 bases of the junction left unmatched. As DNA, the CDR3 is TGCGCCAGCAGCCTCACCACTAGCGGGGGGGCCGGTGAGCAGTTCTTC. It yields the protein CASSLTTSGGAGEQFF.

The gene calls are TRBV6-2 or TRBV6-3 and TRBJ2-5; D remains unclear. This CDR3 region has 13 residues. V lost 6 bases, J lost 3 bases, and 11 bases lay in between. Per the germline V gene, CDR1 is MNHEY and CDR2 is SVGEGT. The CDR3 region has the DNA TGTGCCAGCAGAACGGGCAGGAAAGAGACCCAGTACTTC. Protein sequence: CASRTGRKETQYF.

This clonotype came up a few times. The chain carries TRBV11-2 and TRBJ2-1; 9 bases map to TRBD2. Germline CDR1 reads SGHAT; CDR2 reads FQNNGV. CDR3 length: 15 amino acids. The J segment lost 6 bases and the V segment lost 6 bases, leaving 9 bases of the junction unmatched. The CDR3 loop reads CASRTLAGVVNEQFF. CDR3 sequence (DNA): TGTGCCAGCAGGACCTTAGCGGGGGTCGTCAATGAGCAGTTCTTC.

In its sample, this clonotype was seen a few times. The V call is TRBV20-1, the J call TRBJ2-4, with TRBD1 identical over 7 bases. Germline loops: CDR1 DFQATT, CDR2 SNEGSKA (reference sequence). This CDR3 has 15 amino acids. J was trimmed by 1 base and V by 1 base; bases with no gene match: 4. The CDR3 nucleotides are TGCAGTGCTAGAGGAGACAGGGCGGCCAAAAACATTCAGTACTTC. Translated, it gives CSARGDRAAKNIQYF.

V usage is TRBV5-1 and J usage is TRBJ1-6; 7 positions agree with TRBD1. CDR1 SGHRS and CDR2 YFSETQ come from the germline V gene. The CDR3 is 11 amino acids. J gave up 14 bases and V 4 bases, and 3 bases lay outside the gene matches. CDR3 DNA sequence: TGCGCCAGCAGCCCTGACAGGGCCCTCCACTTT. This gives the protein CASSPDRALHF.

In this sample, this clonotype turned up many times. V gene TRBV3-1 combines with J gene TRBJ1-5; D is uncertain. The CDR3 runs to 13 residues. V dropped 1 base and J dropped 5 bases, with 6 bases sitting between them. Germline V CDR1 and CDR2: LGHDT, YNNKEL (reference sequence). The CDR3 coding sequence is TGTGCCAGCAGCCAAGGGAGGGATCAGCCCCAGCATTTT. Protein product: CASSQGRDQPQHF.

A few counts support this clonotype. The gene calls are TRBV20-1 and TRBJ2-4; D might be TRBD1 or TRBD2, each matching 5 bases. The J call is in doubt because the DNA end fits TRBJ2-7 better. Germline V gene lookup returns CDR1 DFQATT and CDR2 SNEGSKA (reference sequence). The CDR3 runs to 14 residues. CDR3 amino acids: CSARGRGPLYEQYF. DNA of the CDR3: TGCAGTGCTAGAGGACGGGGCCCTCTTTACGAGCAGTACTTC.

The V gene is TRBV5-1, the J gene TRBJ2-1, with TRBD2 identical over 8 bases. CDR1 and CDR2 from the germline V gene are SGHRS and YFSETQ. The length of the CDR3 is 14 residues. The ends lost 4 bases at V and 4 bases at J; junction bases unmatched: 4. The CDR3, as DNA: TGCGCCAGCAGCCGGACTAGCAATTACAATGAGCAGTTCTTC. This encodes CASSRTSNYNEQFF.

The chain has TRBV20-1 and TRBJ1-5, with TRBD1 matching 12 bases. This CDR3 is built from 17 residues. V shed 0 bases, J shed 3 bases, and the junction held 6 bases outside the gene matches. Germline CDR1 and CDR2: DFQATT and SNEGSKA (reference sequence). The CDR3 coding sequence is TGCAGTGCTAGAGACCGGGACAGGGGGCGGATCAATCAGCCCCAGCATTTT. It yields the protein CSARDRDRGRINQPQHF.